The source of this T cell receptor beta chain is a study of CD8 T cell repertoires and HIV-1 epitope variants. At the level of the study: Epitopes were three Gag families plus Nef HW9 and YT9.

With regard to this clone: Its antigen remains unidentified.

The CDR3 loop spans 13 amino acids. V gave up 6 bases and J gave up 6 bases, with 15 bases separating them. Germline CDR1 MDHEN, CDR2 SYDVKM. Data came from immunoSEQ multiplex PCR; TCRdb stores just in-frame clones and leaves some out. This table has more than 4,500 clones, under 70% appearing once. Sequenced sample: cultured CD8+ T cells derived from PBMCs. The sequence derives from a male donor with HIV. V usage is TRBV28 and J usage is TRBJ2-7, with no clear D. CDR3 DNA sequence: TGTGCCAGCAGAGGGTGGGAAGGTGGCGAGCAGTACTTC. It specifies CASRGWEGGEQYF.